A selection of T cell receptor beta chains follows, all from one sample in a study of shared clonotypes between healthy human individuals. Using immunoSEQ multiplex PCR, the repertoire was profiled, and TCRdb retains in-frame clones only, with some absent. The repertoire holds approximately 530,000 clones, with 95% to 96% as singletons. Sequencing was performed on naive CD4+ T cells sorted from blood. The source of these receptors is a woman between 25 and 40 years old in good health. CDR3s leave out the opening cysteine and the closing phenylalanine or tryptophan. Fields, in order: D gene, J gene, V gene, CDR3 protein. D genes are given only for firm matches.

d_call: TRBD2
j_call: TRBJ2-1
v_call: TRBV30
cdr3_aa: AWSAAWAGVHLNEQF

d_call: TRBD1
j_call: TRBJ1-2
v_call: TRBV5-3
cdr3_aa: ARSRDRRRYRNYGYT

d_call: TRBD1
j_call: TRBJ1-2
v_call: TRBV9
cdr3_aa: ASSGWTGGAYGYT

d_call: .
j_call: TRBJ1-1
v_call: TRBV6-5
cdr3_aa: ASSNLGHWNTEAF

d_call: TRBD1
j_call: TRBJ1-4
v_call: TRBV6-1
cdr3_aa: ASMDRGREKLF

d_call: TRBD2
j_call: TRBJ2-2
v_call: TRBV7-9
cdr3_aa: ASSYRGASGSGYGELF

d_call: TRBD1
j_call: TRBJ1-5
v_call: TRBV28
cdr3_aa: ASSRTGLFSQH

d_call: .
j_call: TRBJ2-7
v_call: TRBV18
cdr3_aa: ASSPASYEQY

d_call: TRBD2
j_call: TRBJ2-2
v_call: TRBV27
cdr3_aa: ASSSAGSESGELF

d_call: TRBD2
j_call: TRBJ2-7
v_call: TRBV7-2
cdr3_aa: ASSLVAGTLGNEQY

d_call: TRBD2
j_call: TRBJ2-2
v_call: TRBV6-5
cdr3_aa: ATAGTSRTGELF

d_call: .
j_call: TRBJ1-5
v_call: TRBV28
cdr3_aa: ASSLYGVSNQPQH

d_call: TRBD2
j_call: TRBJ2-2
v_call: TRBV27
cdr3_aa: ASSPARGLAGDTGELF

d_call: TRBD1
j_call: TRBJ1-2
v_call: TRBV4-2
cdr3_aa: ASSHDRENYGYT

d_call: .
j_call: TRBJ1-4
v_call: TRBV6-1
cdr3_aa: ASTIRDRGEKLF

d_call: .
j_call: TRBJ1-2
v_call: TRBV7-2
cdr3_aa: ASSPGGRVMYGYT

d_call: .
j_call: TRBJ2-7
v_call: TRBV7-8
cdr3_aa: ASSVRADGVGYEQY

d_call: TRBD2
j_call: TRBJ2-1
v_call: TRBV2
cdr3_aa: ASSGTSGKVYNEQF

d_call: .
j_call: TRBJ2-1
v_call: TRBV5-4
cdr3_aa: ASSLVLGSYNEQF

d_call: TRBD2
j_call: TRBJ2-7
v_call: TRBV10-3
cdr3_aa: AISGTSFDYEQY

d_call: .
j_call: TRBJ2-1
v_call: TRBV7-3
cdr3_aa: ASSLASGWEQF

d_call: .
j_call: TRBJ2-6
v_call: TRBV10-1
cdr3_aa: ASSHSGIAQSRANVLT

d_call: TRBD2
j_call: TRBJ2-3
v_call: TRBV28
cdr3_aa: ASSSPSGSPWGTQY

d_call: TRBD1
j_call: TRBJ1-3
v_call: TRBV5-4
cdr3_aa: ASSSTGGSGNTIY

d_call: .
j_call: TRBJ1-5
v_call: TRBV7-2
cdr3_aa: ASSFGGQPQH

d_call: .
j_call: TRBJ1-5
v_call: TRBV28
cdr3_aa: ASSYNQPQH

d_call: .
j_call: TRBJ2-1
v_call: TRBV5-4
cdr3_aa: ASSLSGGLSYNEQF

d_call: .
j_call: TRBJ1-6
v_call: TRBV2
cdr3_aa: ASSDTSGVSPLH

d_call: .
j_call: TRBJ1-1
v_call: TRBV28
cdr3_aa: ASSVPVGEGVAEAF

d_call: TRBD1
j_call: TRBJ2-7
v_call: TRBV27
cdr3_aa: ASSYLGTAFEQY

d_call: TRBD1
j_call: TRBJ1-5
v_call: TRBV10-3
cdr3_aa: AIRGQGSNQPQH

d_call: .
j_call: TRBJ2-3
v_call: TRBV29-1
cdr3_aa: SEGSPSDTQY

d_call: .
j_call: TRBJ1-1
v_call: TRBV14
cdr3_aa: ASSQGPGRNTEAF

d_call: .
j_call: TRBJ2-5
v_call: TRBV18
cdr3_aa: ASSPPTGAAQETQY

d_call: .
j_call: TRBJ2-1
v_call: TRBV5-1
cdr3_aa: ASSLAPLKSPGYFEQF

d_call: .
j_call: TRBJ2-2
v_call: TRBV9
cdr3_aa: ASSPRSPGELF

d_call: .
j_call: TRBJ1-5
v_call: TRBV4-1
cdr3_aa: ASSQDFPGTLNQPQH

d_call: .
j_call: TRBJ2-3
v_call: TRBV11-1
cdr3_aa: ASSLQGQRTDTQY

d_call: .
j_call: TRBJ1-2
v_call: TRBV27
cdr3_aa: ASSPSGGSDYGYT

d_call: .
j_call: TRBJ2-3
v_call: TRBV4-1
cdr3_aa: ASGPIGSRADTQY

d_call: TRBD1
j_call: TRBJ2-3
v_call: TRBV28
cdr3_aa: ASSSPGQGTDTQY